A selection of T cell receptor beta chains follows, all from one sample in a study of blood T cell repertoires in COVID-19. Libraries were prepared by immunoSEQ multiplex PCR; TCRdb keeps only in-frame clonotypes and omits some of them. The table lists some 500,000 clones, 85% to 90% of them singletons, with roughly 7.3% in the top ten. Sequencing was done on a sample of peripheral blood. Receptors originate from a woman aged 45-60 years with COVID-19, enrolled during active disease. Each CDR3 is given with its conserved first and last residue. D genes are given only for firm matches. Only part of the rows carry a size: once, few, many, or a class if the clone is expanded.

j_call,v_call,d_call,clone_size,cdr3_length,cdr3_aa,cdr3_nt
TRBJ1-3,TRBV19,-,-,13,CASSIGWGNTIYF,TGTGCCAGTAGTATCGGGTGGGGAAACACCATATATTTT
TRBJ1-5,TRBV2,TRBD1,-,15,CASSEGQGGSQPQHF,TGTGCCAGCAGTGAAGGACAGGGTGGGAGTCAGCCCCAGCATTTT
TRBJ2-3,TRBV25-1,-,-,11,CASSWAATQYF,TGTGCCAGCAGTTGGGCCGCTACGCAGTATTTT
TRBJ1-2,TRBV10-1,TRBD1,-,13,CASSEGAGYGYTF,TGCGCCAGCAGCGAGGGGGCAGGCTATGGCTACACCTTC
TRBJ2-7,TRBV5-1,-,-,16,CASSSLDTNAFYEQYF,TGCGCCAGCAGCAGCCTGGACACGAACGCTTTCTACGAGCAGTACTTC
TRBJ1-1,TRBV7-8,TRBD1,many,17,CASSLAGTGRPNTEAFF,TGTGCCAGCAGCTTAGCTGGGACAGGGAGGCCTAACACTGAAGCTTTCTTT
TRBJ1-2,TRBV28,-,-,16,CASSFQSGAGGKGYTF,TGTGCCAGCAGTTTTCAATCCGGGGCAGGCGGGAAGGGCTACACCTTC
TRBJ2-1,TRBV2,TRBD2,-,19,CASSEDTSGGLDSYNEQFF,TGTGCCAGCAGTGAGGATACTAGCGGGGGTCTAGACTCCTACAATGAGCAGTTCTTC
TRBJ1-2,TRBV3-1/TRBV3-2,-,-,13,CASSPQANYGYTF,TGTGCCAGCAGTCCTCAGGCTAACTATGGCTACACCTTC
TRBJ1-2,TRBV2,-,-,11,CASNSGYGYTF,TGTGCCAGCAACTCAGGCTATGGCTACACCTTC
TRBJ1-1,TRBV7-9,-,-,16,CASSLAGYRGSTEAFF,TGTGCCAGCAGCTTAGCGGGGTATAGGGGAAGCACTGAAGCTTTCTTT
TRBJ2-5,TRBV6-5,-,-,15,CASSYAGASGETQYF,TGTGCCAGCAGTTACGCGGGGGCCTCGGGAGAGACCCAGTACTTC
TRBJ2-1,TRBV19,-,once,13,CASSISRDNEQFF,TGTGCCAGTAGTATAAGCAGGGACAATGAGCAGTTCTTC
TRBJ2-1,TRBV11-2,TRBD2,-,13,CASSSLAGMKQFF,TGTGCCAGCAGCTCGTTAGCGGGGATGAAGCAGTTCTTC
TRBJ1-5,TRBV21-1,-,-,16,CASRGDSRRSNQPQHF,TGTGCCAGCAGAGGGGACAGCCGAAGAAGCAATCAGCCCCAGCATTTT
TRBJ1-2,TRBV6-5,TRBD1,-,14,CASSYRGQGYGYTF,TGTGCCAGCAGTTACCGCGGACAGGGCTATGGCTACACCTTC
TRBJ2-7,TRBV19,-,-,16,CASSIVVGQGTYEQYF,TGTGCCAGTAGTATAGTAGTCGGGCAGGGGACCTACGAGCAGTACTTC